This T cell receptor (beta chain) derives from a study of technical replicates of blood from several donors. Clones were read by immunoSEQ multiplex PCR, and TCRdb kept only the in-frame ones, dropping some. The table has tens of thousands of clones, roughly 90% seen once. V was cut by 7 bases and J by 4 bases, with 16 bases left in between. Per the germline V gene, CDR1 is SQVTM and CDR2 is ANQGSEA. There are 13 residues in the CDR3. The source is a human donor in good health. Some clones in this sample may be carry-over from other donors' samples. V usage is TRBV29-1 and J usage is TRBJ1-2, with D possibly matching TRBD1 (6 bases). Sequencing was performed on PBMCs. In DNA, the CDR3 is TGCAGCGGGGGACCACAGGGATTCTATGGCTACACCTTC. It encodes CSGGPQGFYGYTF.